This section outlines one T cell receptor (beta chain) sequence together with its context. Its antigen is not identified. The PCR made use of 60 Vbeta and 13 Jbeta primers. Some clones are missing from TCRdb's copy, which holds only in-frame ones; the method was immunoSEQ multiplex PCR. The sample holds 150,000 to 160,000 clones, about 83% seen once. Trimming stripped 2 bases from V and 2 bases from J, with 11 bases between. This CDR3 comprises 14 residues. Germline V gene sequence: CDR1 SGHRS, CDR2 YFSETQ. This sample stems from a study of cytomegalovirus exposure and HLA in healthy donors. The study's findings and limits: The study assumed roughly uniform donor sequencing depth for presence/absence analyses. Some V segments, TRBV6-2 and TRBV6-3 among them, were indistinguishable and were therefore excluded.

The donors (healthy individuals) were bone marrow donors. This rearrangement joins TRBV5-1 to TRBJ2-7; no reliable D call. The clonotype was recovered from a woman aged 40 to 50 in good health and CMV-seronegative. The sample taken for sequencing was PBMCs. CDR3 coding DNA: TGCGCCAGCAGCTTTTCAAGCCCTACCTACGAGCAGTACTTC. This translates into CASSFSSPTYEQYF.